The rows below give T cell receptor beta chains drawn from one sample of a study of T cells in Graves' hyperthyroidism and ophthalmopathy. TCRdb reanalysed the multiplex PCR reads using MiXCR and keeps one entry per CDR3 protein. The sample shows around 340,000 distinct CDR3 sequences, about 14% of them seen only once. The source material was blood. The receptors come from a woman between 25 and 40 years old with Graves' hyperthyroidism. Both conserved end residues are part of each CDR3. Each record gives: D gene, V gene, clone size, J gene, CDR3 DNA, CDR3 protein. D genes are given only for firm matches. Expanded clones get a size class; other rows say once, few or many, or leave the size out.

D: NA; V: TRBV7-3; size: NA; J: TRBJ2-5; DNA: TGTGCCAGCAGCTTAACCTACGGCCAAGAGACCCAGTACTTC; CDR3: CASSLTYGQETQYF
D: NA; V: TRBV27; size: many; J: TRBJ2-5; DNA: TGTGCCAGCAGTCCCGCCGGGCACGGCCAAGAGACCCAGTACTTC; CDR3: CASSPAGHGQETQYF
D: TRBD2; V: TRBV2; size: NA; J: TRBJ2-7; DNA: TGTGCCAGCACCACGGGACAGCGGACTAGCGGGAGCTCCTACGAGCAGTACTTC; CDR3: CASTTGQRTSGSSYEQYF
D: NA; V: TRBV7-9; size: many; J: TRBJ2-1; DNA: TGTGCCAGCAGCTTGGCGAATGGGCATGAGCAGTTCTTC; CDR3: CASSLANGHEQFF
D: NA; V: TRBV28; size: many; J: TRBJ2-4; DNA: TGTGCCGTGGGAGCCAAAAGCAAAAACATTCAGTACTTC; CDR3: CAVGAKSKNIQYF
D: TRBD1; V: TRBV10-3; size: NA; J: TRBJ1-5; DNA: TGTGCCATCAGTCGACCCGCCGGGACAGGGGGCTATAGCAATCAGCCCCAGCATTTT; CDR3: CAISRPAGTGGYSNQPQHF
D: TRBD1; V: TRBV10-3; size: NA; J: TRBJ1-1; DNA: TGTGCCATCAGCCACACAGGGGCGGCTGAAGCTTTCTTT; CDR3: CAISHTGAAEAFF
D: NA; V: TRBV30; size: NA; J: TRBJ1-3; DNA: TGTGCCTGGAGTGTAATGGCAGGGTCGGGCACCATATATTTT; CDR3: CAWSVMAGSGTIYF
D: NA; V: TRBV29-1; size: few; J: TRBJ2-5; DNA: TGCAGCGTTGAGGGGCACGACCTTCGGGAGACCCAGTACTTC; CDR3: CSVEGHDLRETQYF
D: NA; V: TRBV6-1; size: NA; J: TRBJ2-3; DNA: TGTGCCAGCAGTGAGTTGGGGAGCACAGATACGCAGTATTTT; CDR3: CASSELGSTDTQYF
D: TRBD1; V: TRBV19; size: NA; J: TRBJ1-5; DNA: TGTGCCAGTAGTCCTCGACAGGGAAGGGTGAATCAGCCCCAGCATTTT; CDR3: CASSPRQGRVNQPQHF
D: TRBD1; V: TRBV28; size: many; J: TRBJ1-2; DNA: TGTGCCAGCGACAGGGGGGATTATGGCTACACCTTC; CDR3: CASDRGDYGYTF
D: TRBD2; V: TRBV7-2; size: many; J: TRBJ2-1; DNA: TGTGCCAGCAGCTTAAGGTCTAGCGGTAACTACAATGAGCAGTTCTTC; CDR3: CASSLRSSGNYNEQFF
D: NA; V: TRBV20-1; size: NA; J: TRBJ2-1; DNA: TGCAGTGCTAGAGTTCTTCTAGATCTCCCGAATGAGCAGTTCTTC; CDR3: CSARVLLDLPNEQFF
D: NA; V: TRBV6-1; size: many; J: TRBJ2-7; DNA: TGTGCCAGCAGGAGACTAGGGGGTCGCGAGCAGTACTTC; CDR3: CASRRLGGREQYF
D: NA; V: TRBV28; size: many; J: TRBJ2-4; DNA: TGTGCCAGCAGTCCTCAATGGCAGGGGCTAGCCAAAAACATTCAGTACTTC; CDR3: CASSPQWQGLAKNIQYF
D: NA; V: TRBV11-2; size: many; J: TRBJ2-7; DNA: TGTGCCAGCAGCTTGGGGCGGGGCCCATCCTACGAGCAGTACTTC; CDR3: CASSLGRGPSYEQYF
D: NA; V: TRBV11-2; size: NA; J: TRBJ2-1; DNA: TGTGCCAGCAGCTTAACGCCAGTATACGACTTCCCCCACAATGAGCAGTTCTTC; CDR3: CASSLTPVYDFPHNEQFF
D: TRBD2; V: TRBV5-1; size: few; J: TRBJ2-5; DNA: TGCGCCAGCAGCCCGGGGGGGACTAGCGGGATGCAAGAGACCCAGTACTTC; CDR3: CASSPGGTSGMQETQYF
D: TRBD2; V: TRBV12-3/TRBV12-4; size: few; J: TRBJ2-1; DNA: TGTGCCAGCAGTTTCCTAGCGGGCTCCTACGATGAGCAGTTCTTC; CDR3: CASSFLAGSYDEQFF
D: NA; V: TRBV2; size: many; J: TRBJ1-2; DNA: TGTGCCAGCAATGGGGGAGGCTACACCTTC; CDR3: CASNGGGYTF
D: TRBD1; V: TRBV24-1; size: NA; J: TRBJ2-5; DNA: TGTGCCACCGAAGGGACAGGGGGCGCGGAGACCCAGTACTTC; CDR3: CATEGTGGAETQYF
D: TRBD1; V: TRBV19; size: NA; J: TRBJ2-4; DNA: TGTGCCAGTAGTCCGGCGACAGGGGTGAACGCAAACATTCAGTACTTC; CDR3: CASSPATGVNANIQYF
D: TRBD2; V: TRBV20-1; size: NA; J: TRBJ2-1; DNA: TGCAGTGCTAGTATAGCGGGGGTCAATGAGCAGTTCTTC; CDR3: CSASIAGVNEQFF
D: TRBD1; V: TRBV20-1; size: few; J: TRBJ2-7; DNA: TGCAGTGCTGTGGGCAGGGGGAGTCACGAGCAGTACTTC; CDR3: CSAVGRGSHEQYF